This T cell receptor beta chain was documented in a study of T-cell reconstitution after alpha-beta-depleted transplantation in children. TCRbeta library construction was performed incorporating unique molecular identifiers. One entry per CDR3 protein results from TCRdb running MiXCR on the PCR reads. The data contain fewer than 400,000 distinct CDR3 sequences, roughly 22% of them singletons. Germline assignment: CDR1 SNHLY and CDR2 FYNNEI. The CDR3 is made up of 13 amino acids. V shed 6 bases, J shed 6 bases, and the junction held 8 bases outside the gene matches. The TCR sequence derives from a human donor who donated a stem cell graft to a child with acute myeloid leukemia. Sequenced here: PBMCs from the stem cell graft donor, sampled from the stem cell graft. The genes are TRBV2 and TRBJ2-7; 7 nucleotides align to TRBD1. The DNA for the CDR3 is TGTGCCAGCAGCCGTAGGACAGGCCCCGAGCAGTACTTC. The encoded protein is CASSRRTGPEQYF.